These 15 T cell receptor beta chains were sequenced from one sample in a study of CD8+CD57+ T cells in acquired aplastic anemia. Patients chosen for sequencing had shown CD8+CD57+ cell expansion by flow cytometry. Profiling of TCR beta VDJ combinations and CDR3 sequences used genomic DNA as template. TCRdb re-analysed the reads in MiXCR, keeping a single row per CDR3 protein. The sample carries 100,000 to 150,000 distinct CDR3 sequences, approximately 40% recorded once. The specimen sequenced was sorted CD4+, CD8+, or CD8+CD57+ T cells (not recorded which) from PBMCs. The source is a human donor with aplastic anemia.

This clonotype came up a few times. This chain joins TRBV15 and TRBJ1-2, with 9 bases matching TRBD1. The CDR3 spans 14 residues. CDR1 is LNHNV and CDR2 is YYDKDF in the germline V gene (reference sequence). V was clipped by 3 bases and J by 5 bases; unmatched bases: 4. The CDR3 region has the DNA TGTGCCACCAGCAGGGACAGGGGTTATTATGGCTACACCTTC. The encoded protein is CATSRDRGYYGYTF. Filled out from reference TRBV15 and TRBJ1-2, the complete variable domain reads DAMVIQNPRYQVTQFGKPVTLSCSQTLNHNVMYWYQQKSSQAPKLLFHYYDKDFNNEADTPDNFQSRRPNTSFCFLDIRSPGLGDTAMYLCATSRDRGYYGYTFGSGTRLTVV.

This clonotype was counted many times. The chain recombines TRBV19 with TRBJ1-1; D is uncertain. Germline CDR1 reads LNHDA; CDR2 reads SQIVND (reference sequence). The CDR3 is made up of 15 amino acids. Trimming shortened V by 3 bases and J by 0 bases, and 11 bases separated the two germline ends. The chain's CDR3 is CASSMKVGMNTEAFF. The CDR3 DNA follows: TGTGCCAGTAGTATGAAAGTGGGCATGAACACTGAAGCTTTCTTT.

This clonotype showed up just a few times. The chain recombines TRBV2 with TRBJ1-6; 10 nucleotides agree with TRBD1. There are 14 residues in the CDR3. V lost 10 bases to trimming and J lost 6 bases; unmatched junction nucleotides: 6. The V gene's germline CDR1 is SNHLY and CDR2 FYNNEI. The CDR3 bases are TGTGCCAAAGGGACAGGGGCGGGTAATTCACCCCTCCACTTT. Translation gives CAKGTGAGNSPLHF.

This clonotype showed up many times. The genes are TRBV20-1 and TRBJ1-3, with unresolved D. From germline, CDR1 is DFQATT and CDR2 SNEGSKA (reference sequence). This CDR3 has 14 amino acids. Deletions cut 6 bases from V and 4 bases from J, with 16 bases between. The CDR3 DNA reads as TGCAGTGCCCCTGGCGGCGCGGGAGGAAACACCATATATTTT. This codes for CSAPGGAGGNTIYF.

This clonotype occurred many times. This sequence joins TRBV25-1 and TRBJ2-5; the match to TRBD1 covers 9 bases. CDR3 length equals 14 residues. Germline assignment: CDR1 MGHDK and CDR2 SYGVNS. J lost 7 bases, V lost 3 bases, and 6 bases had no gene match. The CDR3 loop reads CASSEAGQGRTQYF. In DNA form, the CDR3 reads TGTGCCAGCAGTGAGGCCGGACAGGGGAGGACCCAGTACTTC.

The chain carries TRBV15 and TRBJ2-7, with D possibly being TRBD1 (5 bases). The CDR3 extends over 15 amino acids. Germline V gives CDR1 LNHNV, CDR2 YYDKDF (reference sequence). The ends were cut back, 1 base at V and 0 bases at J, with 10 bases in the middle. The CDR3 DNA reads as TGTGCCACCAGCAGAGTCTTGGGGCGCTCCTACGAGCAGTACTTC. Encoded protein: CATSRVLGRSYEQYF. The full variable domain, with the rest looked up from reference TRBV15 and TRBJ2-7, is DAMVIQNPRYQVTQFGKPVTLSCSQTLNHNVMYWYQQKSSQAPKLLFHYYDKDFNNEADTPDNFQSRRPNTSFCFLDIRSPGLGDTAMYLCATSRVLGRSYEQYFGPGTRLTVT.

This clonotype has a handful of counts. The chain employs TRBV19 and TRBJ2-7; D assignment may be TRBD1 or TRBD2 (5 bases each). Germline V lookup: CDR1 LNHDA, CDR2 SQIVND (reference sequence). The V gene lost 6 bases and the J gene lost 2 bases, with 17 bases spanning the gap. This CDR3 contains 15 residues. The CDR3 region is CASSPGAEPTYEQYF. CDR3 bases: TGTGCCAGTAGCCCCGGGGCAGAGCCCACCTACGAGCAGTACTTC.

This clonotype was detected ten times or more. The V gene is TRBV15, the J gene TRBJ1-2, with D maybe TRBD1 (6 bases). Trimming cost V 6 bases and J 3 bases, with 20 bases left between them. CDR3 length: 16 residues. Per germline, CDR1 LNHNV and CDR2 YYDKDF (reference sequence). Here the CDR3 DNA reads TGTGCCACCAGTACAGGAGGGGGGCGGGGGTACTATGGCTACACCTTC. Amino acids: CATSTGGGRGYYGYTF.

Comments on this clonotype: This may be a read error, as it is one base from a much larger clone. The chain employs TRBV12-3 or TRBV12-4 and TRBJ1-6; D gene uncertain. The CDR3 length is 13 residues. The CDR3: CASSLTRDSPPHF. For the CDR3, the DNA is TGTGCCAGCAGTTTAACGAGGGATTCACCCCCCCACTTT.

This clonotype has at least ten counts. V usage is TRBV5-8 and J usage is TRBJ1-4, with 8 bases matching TRBD1. The CDR3 has 15 residues. Germline CDR1 SGHTS, CDR2 YDEGEE. V lost 1 base and J lost 7; bases outside the gene matches: 6. CDR3 coding DNA: TGTGCCAGCAGCTTGTTGGGACAGGCGGGTGAAAAACTGTTTTTT. It is translated as CASSLLGQAGEKLFF.

At least ten counts were recorded for this clonotype. The chain uses TRBV10-3 and TRBJ2-5, with D possibly being TRBD1 (6 bases). The germline V gene has CDR1 ENHRY and CDR2 SYGVKD. This CDR3 has 16 amino acids. V dropped 0 bases and J dropped 4 bases, with 15 bases sitting between them. The CDR3 bases are TGTGCCATCAGTGAGTCGAGGGGGACAAACGGAGAGACCCAGTACTTC. It translates to CAISESRGTNGETQYF.

This clonotype was observed many times. The rearrangement uses TRBV19 and TRBJ2-5, with TRBD1 identical over 7 bases. This CDR3 region has 15 residues. Germline V gives CDR1 LNHDA, CDR2 SQIVND (reference sequence). V trimming: 3 bases; J trimming: 0 bases; junction bases outside the gene matches: 4. The chain's CDR3 is CASSISDRDQETQYF. The CDR3 DNA sequence: TGTGCCAGTAGTATCTCCGACAGGGACCAAGAGACCCAGTACTTC. Supplemented by reference TRBV19 and TRBJ2-5, the full variable domain reads DGGITQSPKYLFRKEGQNVTLSCEQNLNHDAMYWYRQDPGQGLRLIYYSQIVNDFQKGDIAEGYSVSREKKESFPLTVTSAQKNPTAFYLCASSISDRDQETQYFGPGTRLLVL.

As to this clonotype: Just one base apart from a much larger clone, this may be a read error. The chain joins TRBV11-1 to TRBJ2-7, with 7 bases identical to TRBD1. Germline V gives CDR1 SGHAT, CDR2 FQDESV (reference sequence). The CDR3 loop spans 19 amino acids. V lost 2 bases to trimming and J lost 0 bases; unmatched junction nucleotides: 16. The chain's CDR3 is CASSLHKGANTPGSYEQYF. The DNA of the CDR3 is TGTGCCAGCAGCTTACATAAGGGGGCGAATACCCCCGGCTCCTACGAGCAGTACTTC.

This clonotype was seen many times. This rearrangement joins TRBV11-2 to TRBJ1-2; D is ambiguous. The CDR3 extends over 13 amino acids. Germline CDR1 is SGHAT and CDR2 is FQNNGV. V gave up 7 bases and J gave up 8 bases, with 17 bases separating them. This chain's CDR3 is CASNSDAQRGYTF. CDR3 nucleotide sequence: TGTGCCAGCAATTCGGACGCTCAGAGGGGCTACACCTTC.

This clonotype was counted at least ten times. The chain couples TRBV5-6 to TRBJ2-7; 8 bases are a match to TRBD1. CDR1 SGHDT and CDR2 YYEEEE come from the germline V gene. This CDR3 region has 14 residues. The ends lost 4 bases at V and 1 base at J; junction bases unmatched: 4. The CDR3 here is CASSRQGASYEQYF. Here the CDR3 DNA reads TGTGCCAGCAGCCGCCAGGGGGCGTCCTACGAGCAGTACTTC.